This T cell receptor (beta chain) came from a study of blood T cell repertoires in COVID-19. Study overall: The samples span acute and convalescent COVID-19 from the United States, Italy and Spain. The cDNA or gDNA used as material had been derived from T cells, B-cell-depleted T cells, or PBMCs.

CDR1 is SGHRS, CDR2 YFSETQ, per germline. Between the trimmed V and J ends, which lost 3 bases and 2 bases, there was a span of 5 bases. The CDR3 runs 12 residues. Authors' processing steps: For nucleated cells, counts were estimated from reference gene primer amplification. Sequencing was performed with immunoSEQ multiplex PCR; in TCRdb, only in-frame clones are kept and a portion is missing. That table supplies the V and J calls and clone size; D and trimming were determined from the DNA. The sample includes fewer than 150,000 clones, 85% to 90% seen only once; the top ten take just under 30%. The sequencing sample was made of peripheral blood. The J gene is TRBJ1-1, the V gene TRBV5-1; D is unclear. The TCR comes from a woman aged 70-85 years with acute or convalescent COVID-19. The chain's CDR3 is CASSSRNTEAFF. The CDR3 DNA is TGCGCCAGCAGCTCTAGAAACACTGAAGCTTTCTTT.